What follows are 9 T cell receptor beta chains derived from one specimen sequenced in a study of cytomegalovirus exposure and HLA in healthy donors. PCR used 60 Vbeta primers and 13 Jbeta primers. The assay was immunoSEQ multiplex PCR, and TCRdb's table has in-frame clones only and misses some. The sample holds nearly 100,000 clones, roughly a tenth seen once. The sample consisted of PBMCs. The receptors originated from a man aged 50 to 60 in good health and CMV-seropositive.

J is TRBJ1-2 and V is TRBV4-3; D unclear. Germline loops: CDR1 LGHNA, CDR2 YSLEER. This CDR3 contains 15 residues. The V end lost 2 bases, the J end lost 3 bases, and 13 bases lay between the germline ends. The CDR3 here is CASSQKAGEYYGYTF. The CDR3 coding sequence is TGCGCCAGCAGCCAAAAGGCCGGGGAATACTATGGCTACACCTTC.

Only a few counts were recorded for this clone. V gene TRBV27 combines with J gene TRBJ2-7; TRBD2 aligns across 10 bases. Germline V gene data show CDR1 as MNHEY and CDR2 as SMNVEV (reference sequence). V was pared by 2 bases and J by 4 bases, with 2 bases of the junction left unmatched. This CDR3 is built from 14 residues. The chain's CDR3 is CASSLLAGAYEQYF. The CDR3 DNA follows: TGTGCCAGCAGTTTACTAGCGGGAGCTTACGAGCAGTACTTC.

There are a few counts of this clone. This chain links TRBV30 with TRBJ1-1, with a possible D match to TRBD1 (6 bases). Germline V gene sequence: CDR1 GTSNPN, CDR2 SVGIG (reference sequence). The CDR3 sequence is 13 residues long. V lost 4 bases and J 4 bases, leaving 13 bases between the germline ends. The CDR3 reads CAWTEGRGTEAFF. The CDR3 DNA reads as TGTGCCTGGACCGAGGGCAGGGGCACTGAAGCTTTCTTT.

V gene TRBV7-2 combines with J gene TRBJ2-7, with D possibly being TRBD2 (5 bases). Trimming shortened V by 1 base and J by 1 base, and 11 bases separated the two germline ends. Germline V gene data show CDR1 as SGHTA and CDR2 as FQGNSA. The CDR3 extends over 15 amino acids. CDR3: CASSLGAAGSYEQYF. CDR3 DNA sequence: TGTGCCAGCAGCTTAGGAGCGGCGGGTTCCTACGAGCAGTACTTC.

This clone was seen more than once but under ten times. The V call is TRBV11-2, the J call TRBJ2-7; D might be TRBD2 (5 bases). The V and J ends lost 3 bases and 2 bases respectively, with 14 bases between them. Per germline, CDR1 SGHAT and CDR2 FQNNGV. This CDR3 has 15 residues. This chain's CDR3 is CASSFPHGVPYEQYF. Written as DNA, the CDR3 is TGTGCCAGCAGCTTTCCCCACGGGGTTCCCTACGAGCAGTACTTC. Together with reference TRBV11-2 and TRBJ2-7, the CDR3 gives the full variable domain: EAGVAQSPRYKIIEKRQSVAFWCNPISGHATLYWYQQILGQGPKLLIQFQNNGVVDDSQLPKDRFSAERLKGVDSTLKIQPAKLEDSAVYLCASSFPHGVPYEQYFGPGTRLTVT.

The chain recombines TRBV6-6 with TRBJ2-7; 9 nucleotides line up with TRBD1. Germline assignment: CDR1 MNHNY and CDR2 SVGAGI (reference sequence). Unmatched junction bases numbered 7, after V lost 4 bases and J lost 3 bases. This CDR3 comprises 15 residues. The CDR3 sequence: CASSLEPGQGYEQYF. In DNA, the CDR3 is TGTGCCAGCAGTTTGGAACCGGGACAGGGCTACGAGCAGTACTTC.

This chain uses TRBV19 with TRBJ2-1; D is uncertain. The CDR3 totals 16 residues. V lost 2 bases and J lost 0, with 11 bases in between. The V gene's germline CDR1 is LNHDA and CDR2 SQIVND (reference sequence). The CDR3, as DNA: TGTGCCAGTAGTATATTGCCGAGGAGCTCCTACAATGAGCAGTTCTTC. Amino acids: CASSILPRSSYNEQFF.

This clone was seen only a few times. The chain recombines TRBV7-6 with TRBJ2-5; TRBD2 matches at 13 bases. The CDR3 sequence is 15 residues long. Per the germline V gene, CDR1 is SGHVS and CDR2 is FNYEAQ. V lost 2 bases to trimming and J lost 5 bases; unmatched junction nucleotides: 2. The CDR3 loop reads CASSLRLAGGETQYF. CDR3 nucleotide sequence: TGTGCCAGCAGCTTACGACTAGCGGGAGGTGAGACCCAGTACTTC.

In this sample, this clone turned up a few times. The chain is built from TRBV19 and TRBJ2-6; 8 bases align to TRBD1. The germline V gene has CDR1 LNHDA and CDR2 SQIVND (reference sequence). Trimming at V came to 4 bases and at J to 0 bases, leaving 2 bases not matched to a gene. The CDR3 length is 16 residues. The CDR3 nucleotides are TGTGCCAGTAGTAGCAGGGGGCCCTCTGGGGCCAACGTCCTGACTTTC. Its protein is CASSSRGPSGANVLTF.